The 14 T cell receptor beta chains below come from one sample, sequenced in a study of T-cell memory formation after mild COVID-19. TCRdb reanalysed the 5' RACE reads using MiXCR and keeps one entry per CDR3 protein. The repertoire holds fewer than 150,000 distinct CDR3 sequences, with 17% as singletons. The source material was PBMCs or a T cell subset sorted from them (not recorded which). The receptor source for this set is a man aged 18 to 35 who had mild COVID-19 (a few samples of this study predate the infection). Cell type and time point are not known.

The rearrangement uses TRBV5-1 and TRBJ2-1, with D unresolved. Germline assignment: CDR1 SGHRS and CDR2 YFSETQ. This CDR3 has 15 residues. Trimming left V 0 bases short and J 2 bases short, with 9 bases between. The CDR3 loop reads CASSLGSSPYNEQFF. The CDR3 DNA is TGCGCCAGCAGCTTGGGATCTAGTCCCTACAATGAGCAGTTCTTC.

This clonotype was observed a handful of times. The chain recombines TRBV18 with TRBJ1-5; D call uncertain. The CDR3 covers 13 residues. The ends were cut back, 2 bases at V and 9 bases at J, with 11 bases in the middle. Germline V gene data show CDR1 as KGHSH and CDR2 as LQKENI. Here the CDR3 reads CASSPDPGRPQHF. CDR3 nucleotide sequence: TGTGCCAGCTCACCAGACCCCGGCCGGCCCCAGCATTTT.

This clonotype was counted a single time. The J gene is TRBJ1-5, the V gene TRBV6-1; 8 bases line up with TRBD1. The CDR3 length is 14 residues. CDR1 is MNHNS and CDR2 is SASEGT in the germline V gene. The junction had 9 bases not matched to a gene; V was cut back by 6 bases and J by 8 bases. The CDR3 here is CASSRTGPFEPQHF. CDR3 nucleotides: TGTGCCAGCAGCCGGACAGGGCCCTTTGAGCCCCAGCATTTT.

V and J are TRBV27 and TRBJ1-2; TRBD1 agrees at 9 bases. J was trimmed by 3 bases and V by 5 bases; bases with no gene match: 10. Germline CDR1 reads MNHEY; CDR2 reads SMNVEV (reference sequence). This CDR3 region has 16 residues. The CDR3 protein is CASSPPFGDRDYGYTF. For the CDR3, the DNA is TGTGCCAGCAGTCCCCCGTTTGGGGACAGGGACTATGGCTACACCTTC.

The chain has TRBV3-1 and TRBJ1-6; D gene uncertain. Germline V CDR1 and CDR2: LGHDT, YNNKEL (reference sequence). This CDR3 comprises 13 residues. Trimming took 6 bases from V and 9 from J, leaving 12 bases between them. The CDR3 region is CASSLSMGSPLHF. CDR3 coding DNA: TGTGCCAGCAGTCTTTCCATGGGTTCACCCCTCCACTTT.

This clonotype was seen once. The chain links TRBV3-1 to TRBJ2-1, with D perhaps matching TRBD2 (6 bases). In germline, CDR1 is LGHDT, CDR2 YNNKEL (reference sequence). V shed 4 bases and J shed 5 bases, with 15 bases lying between them. The CDR3 is 15 residues long. The CDR3 DNA sequence: TGTGCCAGCAGCCCGCCGGGACTCCAGGACAATGAGCAGTTCTTC. It encodes CASSPPGLQDNEQFF.

The chain is built from TRBV6-5 and TRBJ1-2; possibly TRBD1 for D (5 bases). CDR1 is MNHEY and CDR2 is SVGAGI in the germline V gene. This CDR3 has 14 residues. V was pared by 5 bases and J by 8 bases, with 18 bases between. Here the CDR3 DNA reads TGTGCCAGCAGTCCTCTCCCGGGCAGGGAAGGCTACACCTTC. Translated, it gives CASSPLPGREGYTF.

The rearrangement links TRBV29-1 to TRBJ2-1, with TRBD2 as a possible D gene (5 bases). The V gene lost 7 bases and the J gene lost 8 bases, with 15 bases spanning the gap. CDR1 and CDR2 from the germline V gene are SQVTM and ANQGSEA. The CDR3 has 12 amino acids. The CDR3, as DNA: TGCAGCGGTTCGGGGTCAACGGATGAGCAGTTCTTC. Protein: CSGSGSTDEQFF.

In this sample, this clonotype turned up a few times. The chain combines TRBV5-1 with TRBJ2-3; possible D gene TRBD1, 5 bases. The V end was cut by 1 base, the J end by 6 bases, with 9 bases between. Per the germline V gene, CDR1 is SGHRS and CDR2 is YFSETQ. The CDR3 runs to 13 residues. The CDR3 is CASSLSRADTQYF. The CDR3 DNA is TGCGCCAGCAGCTTGAGCAGGGCTGATACGCAGTATTTT. The full variable domain, in which reference TRBV5-1 and TRBJ2-3 provide the parts outside the CDR3, is KAGVTQTPRYLIKTRGQQVTLSCSPISGHRSVSWYQQTPGQGLQFLFEYFSETQRNKGNFPGRFSGRQFSNSRSEMNVSTLELGDSALYLCASSLSRADTQYFGPGTRLTVL.

This clonotype was detected only a few times. This chain joins TRBV4-1 and TRBJ1-5; TRBD1 matches at 7 bases. CDR1 MGHRA and CDR2 YSYEKL come from the germline V gene. This CDR3 has 17 residues. V lost 3 bases and J lost 1; bases outside the gene matches: 9. CDR3 sequence: CASSQLQGSGSNQPQHF. Here the CDR3 DNA reads TGCGCCAGCAGCCAGCTACAGGGGTCGGGGAGCAATCAGCCCCAGCATTTT.

This chain uses TRBV20-1 with TRBJ2-3; 7 bases agree with TRBD1. With V trimmed by 7 bases and J by 4 bases, 8 bases remained unmatched. CDR1 and CDR2 from the germline V gene are DFQATT and SNEGSKA (reference sequence). The CDR3 extends over 13 amino acids. CDR3: CSEMTGSPDTQYF. The CDR3 DNA reads as TGCAGTGAGATGACAGGGTCTCCAGATACGCAGTATTTT.

This clonotype turned up a few times. V gene TRBV10-3 combines with J gene TRBJ2-5; TRBD1 might be the D (5 bases). Germline CDR1 ENHRY, CDR2 SYGVKD. Trimming left V 6 bases short and J 2 bases short, with 13 bases between. The CDR3 extends over 14 amino acids. The CDR3, as DNA: TGTGCCATCAGCAGGGCGACCCTACAAGAGACCCAGTACTTC. As protein: CAISRATLQETQYF.

The chain combines TRBV20-1 with TRBJ1-1; D possibly corresponds to TRBD1 (6 bases). V shed 2 bases and J shed 1 base, with 11 bases lying between them. The CDR3 extends over 14 amino acids. Germline V gene lookup returns CDR1 DFQATT and CDR2 SNEGSKA (reference sequence). The CDR3 region has the DNA TGCAGTGCTAGAATTCCGACAGGGAACACTGAAGCTTTCTTT. It yields the protein CSARIPTGNTEAFF.

This clonotype was observed many times. This rearrangement joins TRBV20-1 to TRBJ2-7, with 14 positions matching TRBD2. The V gene end was trimmed by 6 bases and the J gene end by 6 bases; junction bases not matched to a gene: 7. The CDR3 runs to 14 residues. CDR1 is DFQATT and CDR2 is SNEGSKA in the germline V gene (reference sequence). CDR3 coding DNA: TGCAGTGCGTCCGGGACTAGCGGGGGTCTCGAGCAGTACTTC. Protein: CSASGTSGGLEQYF.